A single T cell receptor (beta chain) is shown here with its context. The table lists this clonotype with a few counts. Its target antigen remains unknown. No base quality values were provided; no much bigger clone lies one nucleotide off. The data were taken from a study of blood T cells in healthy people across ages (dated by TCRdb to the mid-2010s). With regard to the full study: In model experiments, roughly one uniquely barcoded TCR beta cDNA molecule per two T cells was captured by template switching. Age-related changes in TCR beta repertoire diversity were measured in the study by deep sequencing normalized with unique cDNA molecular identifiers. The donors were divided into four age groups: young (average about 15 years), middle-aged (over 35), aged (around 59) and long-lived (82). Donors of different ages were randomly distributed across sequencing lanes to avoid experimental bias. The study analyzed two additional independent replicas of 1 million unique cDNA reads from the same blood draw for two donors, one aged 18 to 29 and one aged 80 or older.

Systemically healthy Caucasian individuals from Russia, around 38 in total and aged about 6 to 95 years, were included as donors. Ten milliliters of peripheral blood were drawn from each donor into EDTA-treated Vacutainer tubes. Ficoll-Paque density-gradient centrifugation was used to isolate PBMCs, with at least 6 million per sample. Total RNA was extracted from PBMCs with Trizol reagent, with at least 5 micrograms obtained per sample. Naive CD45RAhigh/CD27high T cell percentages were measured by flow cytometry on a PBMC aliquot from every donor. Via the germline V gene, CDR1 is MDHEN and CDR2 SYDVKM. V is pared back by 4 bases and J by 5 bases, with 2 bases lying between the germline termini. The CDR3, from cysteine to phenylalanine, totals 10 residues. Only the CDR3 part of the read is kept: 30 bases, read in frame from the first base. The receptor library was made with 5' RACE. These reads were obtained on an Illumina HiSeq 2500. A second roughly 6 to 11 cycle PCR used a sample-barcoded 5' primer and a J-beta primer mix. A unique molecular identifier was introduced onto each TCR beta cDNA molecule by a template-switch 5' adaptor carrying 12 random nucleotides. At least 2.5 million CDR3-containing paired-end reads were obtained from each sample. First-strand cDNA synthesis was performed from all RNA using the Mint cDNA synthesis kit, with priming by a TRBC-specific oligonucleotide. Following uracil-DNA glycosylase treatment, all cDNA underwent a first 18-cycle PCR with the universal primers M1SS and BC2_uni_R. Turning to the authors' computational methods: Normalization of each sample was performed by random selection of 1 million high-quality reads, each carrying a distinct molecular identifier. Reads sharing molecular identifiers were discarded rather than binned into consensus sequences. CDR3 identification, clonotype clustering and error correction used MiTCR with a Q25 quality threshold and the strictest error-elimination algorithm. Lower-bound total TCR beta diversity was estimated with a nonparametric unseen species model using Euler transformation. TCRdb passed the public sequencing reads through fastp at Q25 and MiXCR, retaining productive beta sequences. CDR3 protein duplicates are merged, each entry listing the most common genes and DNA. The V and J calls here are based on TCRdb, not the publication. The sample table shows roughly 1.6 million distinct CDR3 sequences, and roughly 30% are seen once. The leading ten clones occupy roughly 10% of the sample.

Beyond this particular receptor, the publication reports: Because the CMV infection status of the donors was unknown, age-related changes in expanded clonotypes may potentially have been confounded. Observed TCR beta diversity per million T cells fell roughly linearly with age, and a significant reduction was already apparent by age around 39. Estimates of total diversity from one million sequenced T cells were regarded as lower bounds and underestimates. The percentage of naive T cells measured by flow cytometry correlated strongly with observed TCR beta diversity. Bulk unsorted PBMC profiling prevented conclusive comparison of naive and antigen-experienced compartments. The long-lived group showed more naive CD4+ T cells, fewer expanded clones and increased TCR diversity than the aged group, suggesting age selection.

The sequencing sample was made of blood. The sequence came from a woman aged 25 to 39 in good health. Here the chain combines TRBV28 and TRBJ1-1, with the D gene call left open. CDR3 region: CASSCTEAFF. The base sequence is TGTGCCAGCAGTTGTACTGAAGCTTTCTTT. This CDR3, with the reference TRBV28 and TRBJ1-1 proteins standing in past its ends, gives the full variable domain DVKVTQSSRYLVKRTGEKVFLECVQDMDHENMFWYRQDPGLGLRLIYFSYDVKMKEKGDIPEGYSVSREKKERFSLILESASTNQTSMYLCASSCTEAFFGQGTRLTVV.